The rows below give T cell receptor beta chains drawn from one sample of a study of cytomegalovirus exposure and HLA in healthy donors. The protocol was immunoSEQ multiplex PCR, while the TCRdb copy is restricted to in-frame clones and leaves out a portion. This table has under 90,000 clones, roughly 80% appearing once. Sample: PBMCs. These receptor sequences come from a woman aged 40 to 55 in good health and CMV-seronegative. CDR3s include the opening cysteine and the closing phenylalanine or tryptophan.

j_call: TRBJ2-7
v_call: TRBV19
cdr3_aa: CASSIVAGSPAHYEQYF

j_call: TRBJ1-1
v_call: TRBV10-3
cdr3_aa: CAISGRDSQAFF

j_call: TRBJ1-4
v_call: TRBV27
cdr3_aa: CASKTDATNEKLFF

j_call: TRBJ1-2
v_call: TRBV7-2
cdr3_aa: CASSLGRSSNYGYTF

j_call: TRBJ2-1
v_call: TRBV4-1
cdr3_aa: CASSLRGFYNEQFF

j_call: TRBJ1-4
v_call: TRBV27
cdr3_aa: CASSLRQGGNEKLFF

j_call: TRBJ2-6
v_call: TRBV19
cdr3_aa: CASSRLVDSGANVLTF

j_call: TRBJ2-1
v_call: TRBV30
cdr3_aa: CAWTPRGSGEQFF

j_call: TRBJ2-7
v_call: TRBV21-1
cdr3_aa: CASSPKAPQGPVYEQYF

j_call: TRBJ1-4
v_call: TRBV5-4
cdr3_aa: CASSLGRGTNEKLFF

j_call: TRBJ2-3
v_call: TRBV11-2
cdr3_aa: CASSLRAINTDTQYF

j_call: TRBJ2-1
v_call: TRBV11-2
cdr3_aa: CASSQSPLEGSEQFF

j_call: TRBJ1-3
v_call: TRBV6-1
cdr3_aa: CASSETYRIGNTIYF

j_call: TRBJ1-5
v_call: TRBV10-3
cdr3_aa: CAISGQDSQPQHF

j_call: TRBJ2-7
v_call: TRBV6-1
cdr3_aa: CASFGDRATYEQYF

j_call: TRBJ1-2
v_call: TRBV6-5
cdr3_aa: CATRGPSRFGYTF

j_call: TRBJ2-7
v_call: TRBV20-1
cdr3_aa: CSAFRGYEQYF

j_call: TRBJ1-1
v_call: TRBV29-1
cdr3_aa: CSVVVSLNTEAFF

j_call: TRBJ2-2
v_call: TRBV4-2
cdr3_aa: CASRDSGGAGSTGELFF

j_call: TRBJ2-6
v_call: TRBV28
cdr3_aa: CASSPRGQTRAGANVLTF